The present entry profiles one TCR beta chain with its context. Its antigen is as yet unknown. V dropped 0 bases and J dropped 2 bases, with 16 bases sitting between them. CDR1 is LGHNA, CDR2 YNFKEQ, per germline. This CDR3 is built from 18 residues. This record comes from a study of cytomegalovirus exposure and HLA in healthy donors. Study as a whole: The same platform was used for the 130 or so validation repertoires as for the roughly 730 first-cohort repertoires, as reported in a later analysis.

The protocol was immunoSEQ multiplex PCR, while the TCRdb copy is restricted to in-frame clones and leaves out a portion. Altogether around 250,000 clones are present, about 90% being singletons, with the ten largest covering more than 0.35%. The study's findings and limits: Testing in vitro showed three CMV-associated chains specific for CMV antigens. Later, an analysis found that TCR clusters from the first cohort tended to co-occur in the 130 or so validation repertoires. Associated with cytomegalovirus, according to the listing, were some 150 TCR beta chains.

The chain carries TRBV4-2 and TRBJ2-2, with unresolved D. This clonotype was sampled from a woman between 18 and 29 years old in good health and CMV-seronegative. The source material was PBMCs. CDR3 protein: CASSQDDFLAENTGELFF. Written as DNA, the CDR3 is TGTGCCAGCAGCCAAGATGACTTCTTGGCAGAAAACACCGGGGAGCTGTTTTTT.